A single sample gave rise to the 21 T cell receptor beta chains below, sequenced in a study of cytomegalovirus exposure and HLA in healthy donors. Use of 60 Vbeta and 13 Jbeta primers characterized the PCR. This table comes from immunoSEQ multiplex PCR, and its TCRdb copy is limited to in-frame clones, with some not included. The sample records approximately 150,000 clones, 75% being singletons. The sample was PBMCs. These receptors were taken from a man aged 35 to 55 in good health and CMV-seronegative.

The chain employs TRBV5-6 and TRBJ1-2, with 11 nucleotides matching TRBD1. Germline-derived CDR1 and CDR2 are SGHDT and YYEEEE. This CDR3 has 15 residues. Losses at the gene ends were 5 bases for V and 4 bases for J; bases not matched to a gene: 7. The CDR3 region has the DNA TGTGCCAGCAGTTGGACCGGACAGGGGGCCTATGGCTACACCTTC. Protein sequence: CASSWTGQGAYGYTF. The full variable domain, with the rest looked up from reference TRBV5-6 and TRBJ1-2, is DAGVTQSPTHLIKTRGQQVTLRCSPKSGHDTVSWYQQALGQGPQFIFQYYEEEERQRGNFPDRFSGHQFPNYSSELNVNALLLGDSALYLCASSWTGQGAYGYTFGSGTRLTVV.

This sequence joins TRBV7-9 and TRBJ2-2; 8 bases agree with TRBD1. The V and J ends lost 4 bases and 6 bases, in that order; junction bases with no gene match: 10. This CDR3 region has 16 residues. The germline CDR1 and CDR2 sequences are SEHNR and FQNEAQ (reference sequence). This CDR3 reads CASSSPGQASPGELFF. CDR3 DNA: TGTGCCAGCAGCTCGCCGGGACAGGCCTCGCCCGGGGAGCTGTTTTTT.

The genes are TRBV5-1 and TRBJ2-1; 10 nucleotides line up with TRBD2. This CDR3 is 16 amino acids long. V trimming: 4 bases; J trimming: 4 bases; junction bases outside the gene matches: 8. Germline V gene data show CDR1 as SGHRS and CDR2 as YFSETQ. The CDR3 is CASSPSLAGGYNEQFF. CDR3 bases: TGCGCCAGCAGCCCCTCCTTAGCGGGGGGTTACAATGAGCAGTTCTTC.

CDR3 region: CASSQFRVEGTEAFF. CDR3 DNA sequence: TGCGCCAGCAGCCAATTCCGGGTGGAGGGCACTGAAGCTTTCTTT. The V and J genes are TRBV4-1 and TRBJ1-1; D is ambiguous. The CDR3 contains 15 residues. V was cut by 2 bases and J by 4 bases, with 14 bases left in between. CDR1 is MGHRA, CDR2 YSYEKL, per germline.

This sequence joins TRBV28 and TRBJ2-7; 10 positions match TRBD2. J gave up 4 bases and V 10 bases, and 13 bases lay outside the gene matches. The CDR3 is made up of 15 amino acids. Germline-derived CDR1 and CDR2 are MDHEN and SYDVKM. CDR3 sequence reads: CANNIERGGGYEQYF. The CDR3 nucleotides are TGTGCCAACAATATAGAGCGGGGGGGCGGGTACGAGCAGTACTTC.

The chain couples TRBV9 to TRBJ1-1; D gene unclear. Germline-derived CDR1 and CDR2 are SGDLS and YYNGEE. This CDR3 has 14 amino acids. V shed 2 bases and J shed 3 bases, with 11 bases lying between them. The CDR3 DNA follows: TGTGCCAGCAGCGTGATATGGCGGGACACTGAAGCTTTCTTT. Amino acid sequence: CASSVIWRDTEAFF.

The chain carries TRBV10-3 and TRBJ2-5, with 9 nucleotides matching TRBD2. CDR1 is ENHRY and CDR2 is SYGVKD in the germline V gene. The junction had 6 bases not matched to a gene; V was cut back by 6 bases and J by 4 bases. The CDR3 length is 14 residues. The CDR3 nucleotides read TGTGCCATCAGGGCTAGCGGGGCCGCAGAGACCCAGTACTTC. This encodes CAIRASGAAETQYF.

This chain connects TRBV9 to TRBJ2-5; 12 bases line up with TRBD2. V dropped 3 bases and J dropped 1; count of bases not matched to a gene: 4. Germline V gene lookup returns CDR1 SGDLS and CDR2 YYNGEE. The CDR3 extends over 16 amino acids. DNA for the CDR3: TGTGCCAGCAGCGCTACTAGCGGGGGGCTCCAAGAGACCCAGTACTTC. Translation: CASSATSGGLQETQYF.

The rearrangement joins TRBV19 to TRBJ2-5; TRBD2 is a possible D gene (5 bases). Germline loops: CDR1 LNHDA, CDR2 SQIVND (reference sequence). The CDR3 contains 14 residues. Between the trimmed V and J ends, which lost 4 bases and 5 bases, there was a span of 14 bases. The CDR3 is CASSSGEPGETQYF. For the CDR3, the DNA is TGTGCCAGTAGTAGTGGGGAGCCTGGGGAGACCCAGTACTTC.

This clone was counted only a few times. The rearrangement uses TRBV6-1 and TRBJ1-4, with D tentatively TRBD1 (5 bases). This CDR3 contains 16 residues. Germline CDR1 is MNHNS and CDR2 is SASEGT. V was clipped by 4 bases and J by 8 bases, with 20 bases between them. The CDR3 protein is CASSATYQGSWEKLFF. The CDR3 DNA reads TGTGCCAGCAGTGCGACTTACCAGGGCTCGTGGGAAAAACTGTTTTTT.

As for this clone: The junction departs from the called germline gene at one end, perhaps through a read error. CDR3 bases: TGTTCCAGCAGCTTAGGCGGGACAGGCCACCGGTGGTATGGCTACACCTTC. As protein: CSSSLGGTGHRWYGYTF. The chain employs TRBV7-9 and TRBJ1-2; 8 bases map to TRBD1. Germline loops: CDR1 SEHNR, CDR2 FQNEAQ (reference sequence). The CDR3 extends over 17 amino acids.

This sequence joins TRBV9 and TRBJ2-7, with 7 nucleotides matching TRBD2. Germline CDR1 and CDR2: SGDLS and YYNGEE. Trimming took 4 bases from V and 4 from J; bases not matched to a gene: 8. CDR3 length: 14 amino acids. The CDR3: CASSPPRGVYEQYF. The CDR3 nucleotides are TGTGCCAGCAGCCCCCCCCGGGGGGTTTACGAGCAGTACTTC. Looking up the rest from reference TRBV9 and TRBJ2-7 gives the full variable domain: DSGVTQTPKHLITATGQRVTLRCSPRSGDLSVYWYQQSLDQGLQFLIQYYNGEERAKGNILERFSAQQFPDLHSELNLSSLELGDSALYFCASSPPRGVYEQYFGPGTRLTVT.

The J gene is TRBJ2-7, the V gene TRBV7-9; 7 bases match TRBD1. Germline values: CDR1 SEHNR, CDR2 FQNEAQ (reference sequence). J lost 2 bases, V lost 5 bases, and 6 bases had no gene match. This CDR3 is 14 amino acids long. CDR3 in amino acids: CASSARGTAYEQYF. For the CDR3, the DNA is TGTGCCAGCAGCGCAAGGGGGACAGCCTACGAGCAGTACTTC.

This clone was observed once. The genes are TRBV4-3 and TRBJ2-3; 13 bases are a match to TRBD2. Per germline, CDR1 LGHNA and CDR2 YSLEER. This CDR3 is 18 amino acids long. V gave up 1 base and J gave up 1 base; unmatched junction bases: 5. The DNA for the CDR3 is TGCGCCAGCAGCCAAGGACTAGCGGGGGGCAGAGGCACAGATACGCAGTATTTT. Residues: CASSQGLAGGRGTDTQYF.

The chain combines TRBV28 with TRBJ1-6; TRBD1 might be the D (5 bases). The CDR3 loop spans 14 amino acids. V was trimmed by 6 bases and J by 11 bases, leaving 17 bases between them. Germline V gene sequence: CDR1 MDHEN, CDR2 SYDVKM. In nucleotides, the CDR3 is TGTGCCAGCAGCCGACGGGGACTTGTGGCACCCCTCCACTTT. Translation: CASSRRGLVAPLHF.

This chain links TRBV4-1 with TRBJ2-3; possibly TRBD2 for D (6 bases). The CDR3 runs to 16 residues. CDR1 is MGHRA and CDR2 is YSYEKL in the germline V gene. V was clipped by 4 bases and J by 0 bases, with 14 bases between them. The CDR3 sequence is CASSPRDLHSTDTQYF. CDR3 sequence (DNA): TGCGCCAGCAGCCCGCGGGACCTCCACAGCACAGATACGCAGTATTTT.

The genes are TRBV2 and TRBJ2-7, with D possibly TRBD1 on 5 matching bases. V gave up 2 bases and J gave up 5 bases, with 16 bases separating them. This CDR3 is built from 15 residues. The V gene's germline CDR1 is SNHLY and CDR2 FYNNEI. The CDR3 region is CASSESEIWGDEQYF. The CDR3 DNA reads as TGTGCCAGCAGTGAATCCGAGATTTGGGGCGACGAGCAGTACTTC.

This clone was seen more than once but under ten times. The V and J genes are TRBV6-5 and TRBJ1-4; 7 positions agree with TRBD1. The V segment lost 3 bases and the J segment 8 bases; nucleotides outside the gene matches: 9. This CDR3 spans 15 amino acids. Germline V gene sequence: CDR1 MNHEY, CDR2 SVGAGI. CDR3 in amino acids: CASSYSDRFYEKLFF. CDR3 sequence (DNA): TGTGCCAGCAGTTATTCGGACAGGTTTTACGAAAAACTGTTTTTT.

The chain has TRBV7-9 and TRBJ2-5; D remains ambiguous. The end of the DNA is better explained by TRBJ2-7, so the J call may be wrong. The germline V gene encodes CDR1 SEHNR and CDR2 FQNEAQ (reference sequence). This CDR3 is built from 13 residues. Here the CDR3 reads CASSLVTFHEQYF. CDR3 coding DNA: TGTGCCAGCAGCTTAGTTACGTTCCACGAGCAGTACTTC.

This clone is a singleton in its sample. This chain joins TRBV13 and TRBJ2-5; 8 bases match TRBD2. The J call may be in error: the DNA end matches TRBJ2-7 better. Germline lookup yields CDR1 PRHDT and CDR2 FYEKMQ (reference sequence). This CDR3 has 15 amino acids. The CDR3 sequence: CASSPGTRSSYEQYF. CDR3 coding DNA: TGTGCCAGCAGCCCGGGGACTAGGAGCTCCTACGAGCAGTACTTC.

This sequence joins TRBV7-8 and TRBJ2-7; no firm D call. Germline loops: CDR1 SGHVS, CDR2 FQNEAQ. Trimming removed 8 bases from V and 0 bases from J, with 14 bases in between. This CDR3 spans 14 amino acids. The CDR3 loop is CASLQVPSSYEQYF. The CDR3 DNA reads TGTGCCAGCCTCCAGGTCCCAAGCTCCTACGAGCAGTACTTC. The full variable domain, in which reference TRBV7-8 and TRBJ2-7 provide the parts outside the CDR3, is GAGVSQSPRYKVAKRGQDVALRCDPISGHVSLFWYQQALGQGPEFLTYFQNEAQLDKSGLPSDRFFAERPEGSVSTLKIQRTQQEDSAVYLCASLQVPSSYEQYFGPGTRLTVT.